This T cell receptor beta chain is drawn from a study of cytomegalovirus exposure and HLA in healthy donors. PCR primers comprised 60 Vbeta and 13 Jbeta primers. Only in-frame clones appear in the TCRdb table, and some are missing; sequencing was by immunoSEQ multiplex PCR. The table lists 120,000 to 150,000 clones, 66% of them singletons. Among the donors, all were healthy bone marrow donors. Donors sampled were nominally healthy, though unrecorded immune exposures were likely. Trimming at V came to 2 bases and at J to 1 base, leaving 1 base not matched to a gene. The V gene's germline CDR1 is SGDLS and CDR2 YYNGEE. This CDR3 region has 14 residues. Comments on this clone: The antigen is unknown.

Study results and caveats: In terms of immune exposure information, only CMV serostatus was available. Sequencing likely caused a cluster of highly shared sequence variants.

Sequenced input: PBMCs. The rearrangement links TRBV9 to TRBJ2-5, with 8 bases aligning to TRBD1. The clonotype originates from a woman in her sixties in good health and CMV-seronegative. The CDR3 DNA reads TGTGCCAGCAGCGTGGACAGGGCCCAAGAGACCCAGTACTTC. Translated: CASSVDRAQETQYF.